This entry lists 18 T cell receptor beta chains sequenced from one sample in a study of cytomegalovirus exposure and HLA in healthy donors (dated by TCRdb to 2017 to 2019). Library preparation was by the immunoSEQ multiplex PCR assay. For the multiplex PCR, a mixture combining 60 forward primers for TCR Vbeta segments and 13 reverse primers for TCR Jbeta segments was used. Drawn from immuneACCESS, this table holds only the in-frame rearrangements with V and J called that TCRdb kept. Clones are partly lost; checked studies trace under half to an unresolved V gene and leave the rest unexplained. This sample comprises around 130,000 clones, approximately 71% of them detected only once. About 1% of the sample rests with the top ten. Sequenced sample: PBMCs. The receptors come from an older woman in good health and CMV-seronegative.

This clone was seen a handful of times. The rearrangement joins TRBV5-1 to TRBJ2-1; 11 bases agree with TRBD2. V shed 0 bases, J shed 4 bases, and the junction held 3 bases outside the gene matches. CDR1 is SGHRS and CDR2 is YFSETQ in the germline V gene. CDR3 length: 16 amino acids. CDR3 coding DNA: TGCGCCAGCAGCTTGGACGGGACTAGCGGATACAATGAGCAGTTCTTC. Its translation: CASSLDGTSGYNEQFF.

The V call is TRBV15, the J call TRBJ2-3; the match to TRBD2 covers 7 bases. The germline gives CDR1 LNHNV, CDR2 YYDKDF (reference sequence). The CDR3 totals 16 residues. V lost 5 bases, J lost 2 bases, and 10 bases stayed unmatched. CDR3 protein: CATSSGLTGATDTQYF. The CDR3 region has the DNA TGTGCCACCAGCTCGGGACTAACCGGGGCCACAGATACGCAGTATTTT.

The chain carries TRBV19 and TRBJ2-2; TRBD2 might be the D (6 bases). Germline V gene lookup returns CDR1 LNHDA and CDR2 SQIVND (reference sequence). Trimming left V 3 bases short and J 6 bases short, with 23 bases between. This CDR3 has 18 amino acids. The CDR3 coding sequence is TGTGCCAGTAGTATTAGTGGGTCTGGAGGGGCGAGCTCCGGGGAGCTGTTTTTT. Its protein is CASSISGSGGASSGELFF.

The chain couples TRBV6-5 to TRBJ1-1; 8 bases agree with TRBD1. The ends lost 6 bases at V and 3 bases at J; junction bases unmatched: 6. Germline V gene data show CDR1 as MNHEY and CDR2 as SVGAGI. The CDR3 consists of 14 residues. The CDR3 sequence is CASSSRQGYTEAFF. In nucleotides, the CDR3 is TGTGCCAGCAGCTCACGACAGGGGTACACTGAAGCTTTCTTT.

The count of this clone is one. V usage is TRBV5-4 and J usage is TRBJ2-5; D uncertain. The V gene lost 4 bases and the J gene lost 5 bases, with 21 bases spanning the gap. Germline CDR1 is SGHNT and CDR2 is YYREEE (reference sequence). The length of the CDR3 is 16 residues. The CDR3 loop reads CASSPRGENTPETQYF. The CDR3 bases are TGTGCCAGCAGCCCCAGAGGTGAAAATACCCCGGAGACCCAGTACTTC.

The chain uses TRBV5-1 and TRBJ2-7, with TRBD1 identical over 11 bases. J lost 5 bases, V lost 5 bases, and 12 bases had no gene match. The CDR3 covers 16 residues. Looked up from germline, CDR1 is SGHRS and CDR2 is YFSETQ. CDR3 protein: CASRLGGQGAIDEQYF. In DNA form, the CDR3 reads TGCGCCAGCAGACTCGGTGGACAGGGGGCAATCGACGAGCAGTACTTC. Full variable domain (remainder filled in from reference TRBV5-1 and TRBJ2-7): KAGVTQTPRYLIKTRGQQVTLSCSPISGHRSVSWYQQTPGQGLQFLFEYFSETQRNKGNFPGRFSGRQFSNSRSEMNVSTLELGDSALYLCASRLGGQGAIDEQYFGPGTRLTVT.

CDR3: CASSYSTRVDTQYF. For the CDR3, the DNA is TGTGCCAGCAGTTACTCCACCCGGGTTGATACGCAGTATTTT. The chain links TRBV6-5 to TRBJ2-3; no reliable D call. The CDR3 is 14 residues long. Per germline, CDR1 MNHEY and CDR2 SVGAGI. V was clipped by 0 bases and J by 6 bases, with 10 bases between them.

V and J are TRBV7-9 and TRBJ2-7; TRBD2 is a possible D gene (5 bases). Trimming shortened V by 2 bases and J by 1 base, and 18 bases separated the two germline ends. Germline V gives CDR1 SEHNR, CDR2 FQNEAQ (reference sequence). The CDR3 has 17 amino acids. For the CDR3, the DNA is TGTGCCAGCAGCTTATCCGGGAACCCCTTTGAATCCTACGAGCAGTACTTC. As protein: CASSLSGNPFESYEQYF.

This clone was seen a single time. This chain links TRBV7-3 with TRBJ2-2, with 9 bases matching TRBD1. The V segment lost 5 bases and the J segment 5 bases; nucleotides outside the gene matches: 6. The CDR3 is 15 amino acids. CDR1 and CDR2 (germline): SGHTA, FQGTGA. The CDR3 DNA is TGTGCCAGCAGCCTCGGGACAGGGAGGACCGGGGAGCTGTTTTTT. Its translation: CASSLGTGRTGELFF.

V and J are TRBV7-9 and TRBJ2-7; TRBD1 aligns across 10 bases. CDR1 and CDR2 (germline): SEHNR, FQNEAQ (reference sequence). J gave up 5 bases and V 5 bases, and 9 bases lay outside the gene matches. This CDR3 is 15 amino acids long. The CDR3 sequence is CASSRQGQGIHEQYF. In DNA, the CDR3 is TGTGCCAGCAGCCGCCAGGGACAGGGGATCCACGAGCAGTACTTC.

This sequence joins TRBV20-1 and TRBJ1-4; the D is unclear. V was clipped by 5 bases and J by 4 bases, with 5 bases between them. The CDR3 runs to 11 residues. The V gene's germline CDR1 is DFQATT and CDR2 SNEGSKA (reference sequence). The CDR3 bases are TGCAGTGCTGGGCGTAATGAAAAACTGTTTTTT. Translation gives CSAGRNEKLFF.

The V and J genes are TRBV5-4 and TRBJ1-2; possible D gene TRBD1, 6 bases. V shed 1 base and J shed 4 bases, with 14 bases lying between them. CDR3 length: 15 amino acids. The germline V gene has CDR1 SGHNT and CDR2 YYREEE (reference sequence). The CDR3 bases are TGTGCCAGCAGCTTGCAGGGGCGACAGTTCTATGGCTACACCTTC. This encodes CASSLQGRQFYGYTF.

V and J are TRBV2 and TRBJ1-5; D is ambiguous. Germline CDR1 reads SNHLY; CDR2 reads FYNNEI. V was cut by 3 bases and J by 7 bases, with 10 bases left in between. CDR3 length equals 13 residues. CDR3: CASSDGRRQPQHF. The CDR3 DNA is TGTGCCAGCAGTGACGGGAGACGCCAGCCCCAGCATTTT.

CDR3 nucleotide sequence: TGTGCCAGCAGCTCCCTTTTCGGCAGGGTAGCCAGTACTAATGAAAAACTGTTTTTT. Its translation: CASSSLFGRVASTNEKLFF. This chain uses TRBV21-1 with TRBJ1-4; the table names TRBD1, a call not compared with the DNA. TRBV21-1 is designated a pseudogene. The CDR3 is made up of 19 amino acids.

The rearrangement joins TRBV27 to TRBJ2-1, with D perhaps TRBD2 (6 bases). CDR3 size: 15 residues. V lost 6 bases and J lost 12, with 24 bases in between. From germline, CDR1 is MNHEY and CDR2 SMNVEV (reference sequence). The CDR3 spells CASRDTGTLIKRQFF. CDR3 in DNA: TGTGCCAGCAGGGACACCGGGACTCTCATAAAGCGGCAGTTCTTC.

The chain uses TRBV19 and TRBJ1-5, with 9 bases fitting TRBD1. The V segment lost 4 bases and the J segment 7 bases; nucleotides outside the gene matches: 8. The germline V gene has CDR1 LNHDA and CDR2 SQIVND (reference sequence). The CDR3 sequence is 15 residues long. The DNA of the CDR3 is TGTGCCAGTAGTAGAGGACAGGGGCCGCAACAGCCCCAGCATTTT. Translating gives CASSRGQGPQQPQHF.

V is TRBV5-6 and J is TRBJ2-1; 7 bases line up with TRBD2. The CDR3 extends over 15 amino acids. The trim removed 2 bases at V and 8 bases at J, leaving 10 bases unmatched. The germline gives CDR1 SGHDT, CDR2 YYEEEE. As DNA, the CDR3 is TGTGCCAGCAGCTTAGAAGCGGGAAGTACGGATGAGCAGTTCTTC. Protein: CASSLEAGSTDEQFF.

The chain joins TRBV30 to TRBJ2-4; a weak D match, TRBD2 (6 bases). Trimming removed 3 bases from V and 0 bases from J, with 12 bases in between. The CDR3 contains 15 residues. Germline CDR1 is GTSNPN and CDR2 is SVGIG (reference sequence). The CDR3 sequence: CAWSPGLIAKNIQYF. The CDR3 nucleotides are TGTGCCTGGAGCCCGGGACTGATAGCCAAAAACATTCAGTACTTC.